This T cell receptor (beta chain) was recorded in a study of neurological immune-mediated disorders. Broader study findings: CDR3 amino acid sequences of expanded clones were not shared across subjects, a result suggesting private repertoires in all groups.

This clonotype has at least ten counts. The antigen remains undetermined. 5'RACE employing 10-nucleotide random UMIs yielded the cDNA. TCRdb recomputed calls from the 5' RACE reads with MiXCR, one row per CDR3 protein. The sample yields around 79,000 distinct CDR3 sequences, around 14% seen once. Unsorted libraries came from 2 million PBMCs stored at -80 °C. This CDR3 region has 16 residues. Trimming at V came to 3 bases and at J to 1 base, leaving 9 bases not matched to a gene. CDR1 is SGDLS, CDR2 YYNGEE, per germline. V usage is TRBV9 and J usage is TRBJ1-1; 7 positions agree with TRBD1. The sequenced sample was PBMCs. This receptor was taken from a woman aged 50 to 60 in good health. CDR3 nucleotides: TGTGCCAGCAGCGAGAGACAGGGTCAACCGAACACTGAAGCTTTCTTT. Its translation: CASSERQGQPNTEAFF.